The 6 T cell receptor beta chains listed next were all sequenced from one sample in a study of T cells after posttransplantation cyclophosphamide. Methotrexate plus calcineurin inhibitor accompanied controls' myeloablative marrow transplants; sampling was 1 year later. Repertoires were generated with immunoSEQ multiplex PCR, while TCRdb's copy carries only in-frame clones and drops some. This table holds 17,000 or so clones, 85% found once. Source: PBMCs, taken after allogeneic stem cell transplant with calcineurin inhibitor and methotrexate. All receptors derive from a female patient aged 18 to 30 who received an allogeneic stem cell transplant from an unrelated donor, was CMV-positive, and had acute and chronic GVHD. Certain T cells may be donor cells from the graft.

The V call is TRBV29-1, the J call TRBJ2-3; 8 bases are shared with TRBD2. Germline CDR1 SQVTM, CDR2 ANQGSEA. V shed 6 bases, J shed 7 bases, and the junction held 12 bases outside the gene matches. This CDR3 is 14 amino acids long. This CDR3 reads CSVEGLAGPNTQYF. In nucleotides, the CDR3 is TGCAGCGTCGAGGGGTTAGCGGGACCAAATACGCAGTATTTT.

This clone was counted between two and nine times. The CDR3 protein is CAIRQGSTDTQYF. The CDR3 DNA sequence: TGTGCCATCCGACAGGGTAGCACAGATACGCAGTATTTT. The chain carries TRBV28 and TRBJ2-3; 7 bases are shared with TRBD1. V lost 10 bases and J lost 0; bases outside the gene matches: 4. CDR3 size: 13 residues. Per the germline V gene, CDR1 is MDHEN and CDR2 is SYDVKM.

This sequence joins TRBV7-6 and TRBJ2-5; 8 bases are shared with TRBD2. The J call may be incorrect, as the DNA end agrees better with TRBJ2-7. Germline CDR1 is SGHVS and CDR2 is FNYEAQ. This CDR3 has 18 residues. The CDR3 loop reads CASSLGVSGLAVTYEQYF. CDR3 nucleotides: TGTGCCAGCAGCTTAGGTGTTAGCGGACTAGCTGTTACCTACGAGCAGTACTTC.

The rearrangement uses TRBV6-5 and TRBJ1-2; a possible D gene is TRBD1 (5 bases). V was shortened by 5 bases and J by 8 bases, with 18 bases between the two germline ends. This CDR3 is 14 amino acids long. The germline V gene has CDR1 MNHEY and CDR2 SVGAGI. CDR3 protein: CASSGGAGWFGYTF. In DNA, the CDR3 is TGTGCCAGCAGTGGCGGGGCCGGATGGTTCGGCTACACCTTC.

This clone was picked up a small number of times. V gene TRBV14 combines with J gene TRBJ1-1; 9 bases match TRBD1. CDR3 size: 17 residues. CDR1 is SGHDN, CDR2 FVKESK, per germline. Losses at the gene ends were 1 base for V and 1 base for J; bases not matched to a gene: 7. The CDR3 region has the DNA TGTGCCAGCAGCCAAGCCGGGACAGGGCTCCGGAACACTGAAGCTTTCTTT. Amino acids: CASSQAGTGLRNTEAFF.

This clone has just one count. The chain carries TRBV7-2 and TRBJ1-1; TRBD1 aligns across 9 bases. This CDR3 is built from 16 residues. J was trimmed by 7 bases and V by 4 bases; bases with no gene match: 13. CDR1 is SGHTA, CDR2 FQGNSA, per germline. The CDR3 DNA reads TGTGCCAGCAGCTCCAACAGGGGGCGCGAAACAAATGAAGCTTTCTTT. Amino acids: CASSSNRGRETNEAFF.